Shown below are 9 T cell receptor beta chains from a single sample sequenced in a study of CD8 T cells in ankylosing spondylitis. Points from the study as a whole: Apparently characteristic of ankylosing spondylitis blood was a TCR beta motif (about eight highly homologous variants).

Their antigen targets remain unknown. TCRdb reprocessed the 5' RACE reads with MiXCR, giving one entry per CDR3 protein. The sample shows some 800,000 distinct CDR3 sequences, around 11% of them seen only once. The sequenced sample was blood, either unsorted or a sorted T cell fraction (not recorded which). Receptor source: a male donor with ankylosing spondylitis.

This clonotype was detected many times. The CDR3 sequence: CSVVVKTGELFF. DNA of the CDR3: TGCAGCGTTGTTGTGAAAACCGGGGAGCTGTTTTTT. V and J are TRBV29-1 and TRBJ2-2; unclear D gene. V lost 4 bases to trimming and J lost 5 bases, with 8 bases between them. This CDR3 has 12 amino acids. Per the germline V gene, CDR1 is SQVTM and CDR2 is ANQGSEA.

The rearrangement joins TRBV15 to TRBJ1-1, with D unclear. V lost 0 bases and J lost 9, with 5 bases in between. CDR3 length: 11 residues. In germline, CDR1 is LNHNV, CDR2 YYDKDF (reference sequence). The chain's CDR3 is CATSRDTKAFF. The CDR3 DNA reads TGTGCCACCAGCAGAGACACAAAAGCTTTCTTT.

At least ten counts were recorded for this clonotype. The J gene is TRBJ2-7, the V gene TRBV7-9; TRBD2 agrees at 8 bases. There are 13 residues in the CDR3. Trimming cost V 6 bases and J 5 bases; bases outside gene matches: 6. CDR1 is SEHNR, CDR2 FQNEAQ, per germline (reference sequence). The CDR3 sequence: CASSFSGDNEQYF. Here the CDR3 DNA reads TGTGCCAGCAGTTTTAGCGGGGACAACGAGCAGTACTTC.

The chain combines TRBV20-1 with TRBJ2-1, with D unclear. The germline V gene encodes CDR1 DFQATT and CDR2 SNEGSKA (reference sequence). The V end was cut by 0 bases, the J end by 6 bases, with 12 bases between. This CDR3 region has 14 residues. The CDR3: CSARDRVTSNEQFF. In DNA, the CDR3 is TGCAGTGCTAGAGATCGAGTGACGAGCAATGAGCAGTTCTTC.

This chain links TRBV4-3 with TRBJ1-5, with TRBD1 matching over 8 bases. This CDR3 has 20 amino acids. Losses at the gene ends were 0 bases for V and 0 bases for J; bases not matched to a gene: 13. Germline-derived CDR1 and CDR2 are LGHNA and YSLEER. Here the CDR3 DNA reads TGCGCCAGCAGCCAAGATTTCAGGGGGCTTTCCTCCTATAGCAATCAGCCCCAGCATTTT. Its protein product is CASSQDFRGLSSYSNQPQHF.

The chain links TRBV27 to TRBJ1-2, with no clear D. V was cut by 5 bases and J by 2 bases, with 15 bases left in between. The CDR3 has 15 residues. Germline values: CDR1 MNHEY, CDR2 SMNVEV (reference sequence). The CDR3 here is CASSPFRGVNYGYTF. CDR3 coding DNA: TGTGCCAGCAGTCCGTTCCGTGGGGTCAACTATGGCTACACCTTC.

This chain links TRBV9 with TRBJ2-5, with 9 bases lining up with TRBD2. Germline V lookup: CDR1 SGDLS, CDR2 YYNGEE. The CDR3 consists of 17 residues. Trimming cost V 1 base and J 2 bases; bases outside gene matches: 9. The CDR3 coding sequence is TGTGCCAGCAGCGTAACTAGCGGGCCACCAGGTCAAGAGACCCAGTACTTC. This codes for CASSVTSGPPGQETQYF. Filled out from reference TRBV9 and TRBJ2-5, the complete variable domain reads DSGVTQTPKHLITATGQRVTLRCSPRSGDLSVYWYQQSLDQGLQFLIQYYNGEERAKGNILERFSAQQFPDLHSELNLSSLELGDSALYFCASSVTSGPPGQETQYFGPGTRLLVL.

This clonotype occurred a few times. The chain is built from TRBV28 and TRBJ1-3; maybe TRBD1 (5 bases). V gave up 3 bases and J gave up 4 bases, with 10 bases separating them. Germline loops: CDR1 MDHEN, CDR2 SYDVKM. The CDR3 extends over 14 amino acids. The CDR3 DNA reads as TGTGCCAGCAGTTTGGCGGGGGTCGGAAACACCATATATTTT. It codes for CASSLAGVGNTIYF.

CDR3 nucleotides: TGTGCCAGCAGTTTATTCCTCCCGGGGGGCCAGGATGAGCAGTTCTTC. The encoded protein is CASSLFLPGGQDEQFF. This rearrangement joins TRBV27 to TRBJ2-1, with D maybe TRBD2 (7 bases). The CDR3 spans 16 residues. Per germline, CDR1 MNHEY and CDR2 SMNVEV (reference sequence). Trimming removed 1 base from V and 8 bases from J, with 18 bases in between.